These T cell receptor beta chains were read from a single sample in a study of cytomegalovirus exposure and HLA in healthy donors. Data came from immunoSEQ multiplex PCR; TCRdb stores just in-frame clones and leaves some out. Recorded for this sample: roughly 80,000 clones. The material sequenced was PBMCs. All receptors derive from a woman in her twenties or thirties in good health and CMV-seronegative. CDR3s include the opening cysteine and the closing phenylalanine or tryptophan. The D gene is left open where the match is weak.

d_call j_call v_call cdr3_aa cdr3_nt
- TRBJ1-1 TRBV19 CASSIGQPNTEAFF TGTGCCAGTAGTATTGGACAGCCGAACACTGAAGCTTTCTTT
- TRBJ1-4 TRBV30 CAWSVIQNEKLFF TGTGCCTGGAGTGTAATCCAGAATGAAAAACTGTTTTTT
TRBD1 TRBJ1-4 TRBV6-1 CASTRTGPEKLFF TGTGCCAGCACCCGGACAGGGCCTGAAAAACTGTTTTTT
- TRBJ2-1 TRBV6-1 CASRTIAVPYNEQFF TGTGCCAGCAGAACTATAGCGGTTCCTTACAATGAGCAGTTCTTC
- TRBJ1-5 TRBV5-6 CASSLAGAGNQPQHF TGTGCCAGCAGCTTGGCGGGAGCCGGCAATCAGCCCCAGCATTTT
- TRBJ1-5 TRBV6-1 CASSGQANYQPQHF TGTGCCAGCAGTGGACAGGCGAACTATCAGCCCCAGCATTTT
- TRBJ2-7 TRBV30 CAWSRAYEQYF TGTGCCTGGAGTCGAGCCTACGAGCAGTACTTC
TRBD2 TRBJ2-3 TRBV5-5 CASRKGGFLITDTQYF TGTGCCAGCAGAAAGGGAGGGTTTCTGATCACAGATACGCAGTATTTT
- TRBJ1-6 TRBV5-1 CASSLEGPGNSPLHF TGCGCCAGCAGCTTGGAGGGCCCAGGGAATTCACCCCTCCACTTT
- TRBJ2-7 TRBV7-2 CASSYSGSRYEQYF TGTGCCAGCAGCTACTCGGGATCGCGCTACGAGCAGTACTTC
- TRBJ1-3 TRBV30 CAFGLSGNTIYF TGTGCCTTTGGGCTCTCTGGAAACACCATATATTTT
TRBD1 TRBJ1-4 TRBV19 CASSPGTAAEKLFF TGTGCCAGTAGCCCCGGGACAGCGGCCGAAAAACTGTTTTTT
- TRBJ2-7 TRBV7-2 CASSRNQGYEQYF TGTGCCAGCAGCCGAAACCAGGGATACGAGCAGTACTTC
- TRBJ1-5 TRBV5-1 CASSLGGGQPQHF TGCGCCAGCAGCTTGGGAGGCGGGCAGCCCCAGCATTTT
- TRBJ1-1 TRBV30 CAWSVSTGDPEAFF TGTGCCTGGAGTGTTAGTACGGGGGACCCTGAAGCTTTCTTT
- TRBJ2-5 TRBV11-3 CASSLDGTQETQYF TGTGCCAGCAGCTTAGATGGGACACAAGAGACCCAGTACTTC
TRBD1 TRBJ1-1 TRBV6-5 CASRSTGLGTEAFF TGTGCCAGCAGATCGACAGGGTTGGGGACTGAAGCTTTCTTT
TRBD1 TRBJ2-6 TRBV5-6 CASVDRESTGANVLTF TGTGCCAGTGTTGACAGGGAGTCAACTGGGGCCAACGTCCTGACTTTC
- TRBJ1-1 TRBV5-1 CASKMGGTEAFF TGCGCCTCAAAGATGGGCGGGACTGAAGCTTTCTTT
- TRBJ1-1 TRBV4-2 CASTPELGHMNTEDFF TGTGCCAGCACCCCTGAGTTGGGCCACATGAACACTGAAGATTTCTTT
- TRBJ1-1 TRBV5-1 CASSTEMNTEAFF TGCGCCAGCAGCACGGAGATGAACACTGAAGCTTTCTTT
TRBD1 TRBJ2-5 TRBV15 CATSSHRGNQETQYF TGTGCCACCAGCAGTCACAGGGGGAACCAAGAGACCCAGTACTTC
TRBD1 TRBJ1-1 TRBV7-9 CASSPPDRVGTEAFF TGTGCCAGCAGCCCCCCAGACAGGGTGGGCACTGAAGCTTTCTTT
- TRBJ1-5 TRBV4-1 CASSQDLDQPQHF TGCGCCAGCAGCCAAGATCTTGATCAGCCCCAGCATTTT
- TRBJ2-1 TRBV5-1 CASRTPGSSYNEQFF TGCGCCAGCAGAACCCCCGGTAGCTCCTACAATGAGCAGTTCTTC
- TRBJ1-1 TRBV29-1 CSVERGGLAEAFF TGCAGCGTTGAGAGGGGGGGGCTGGCTGAAGCTTTCTTT
- TRBJ1-1 TRBV30 CAWRLGPNTEAFF TGTGCCTGGAGGTTGGGCCCCAACACTGAAGCTTTCTTT
- TRBJ1-1 TRBV5-8 CASSRQGRLPEAFF TGTGCCAGCAGCAGACAAGGCCGGTTACCTGAAGCTTTCTTT